The rows below give T cell receptor beta chains drawn from one sample of a study of OX40 agonist ivuxolimab in advanced cancers. Only in-frame clones appear in the TCRdb table, and some are missing; sequencing was by immunoSEQ multiplex PCR. The sample includes roughly 20,000 clones, over 70% of them seen just once. The sample consisted of CD4+ or CD8+ T cells sorted from blood, taken in a trial of the OX40 agonist ivuxolimab. All receptors derive from an adult with an advanced solid tumor such as melanoma, head and neck, liver or kidney cancer. Both conserved end residues are part of each CDR3. D genes are given only for firm matches. Size is omitted from some rows. Given values are once, few, many or a class for expanded clones.

v_call: TRBV11-3; clone_size: NA; j_call: TRBJ2-7; d_call: NA; cdr3_aa: CASSLGSGIGSEQYF; cdr3_nt: TGTGCCAGCAGCTTGGGGTCGGGAATCGGGTCCGAGCAGTACTTC
v_call: TRBV6-5; clone_size: NA; j_call: TRBJ1-1; d_call: NA; cdr3_aa: CASRTTTAPNTEAFF; cdr3_nt: TGTGCCAGCAGAACCACAACAGCGCCGAACACTGAAGCTTTCTTT
v_call: TRBV7-6; clone_size: NA; j_call: TRBJ2-3; d_call: NA; cdr3_aa: CASSKSGDTQYF; cdr3_nt: TGTGCCAGTTCTAAGTCCGGAGATACGCAGTATTTT
v_call: TRBV14; clone_size: NA; j_call: TRBJ2-7; d_call: NA; cdr3_aa: CASSQGTKQYF; cdr3_nt: TGTGCCAGCAGCCAAGGCACCAAGCAGTACTTC
v_call: TRBV5-3; clone_size: few; j_call: TRBJ2-7; d_call: NA; cdr3_aa: CASSLLGSGEQYF; cdr3_nt: TGTGCCAGCAGCTTGTTAGGGTCGGGCGAGCAGTACTTC
v_call: TRBV7-9; clone_size: NA; j_call: TRBJ2-2; d_call: NA; cdr3_aa: CASSPGEAPTTGELFF; cdr3_nt: TGTGCCAGCAGCCCCGGGGAGGCCCCGACCACCGGGGAGCTGTTTTTT
v_call: TRBV6-1; clone_size: NA; j_call: TRBJ2-7; d_call: NA; cdr3_aa: CASSDPLDEQYF; cdr3_nt: TGTGCCAGCAGTGATCCCCTAGACGAGCAGTACTTC
v_call: TRBV10-1; clone_size: NA; j_call: TRBJ2-1; d_call: NA; cdr3_aa: CASSENPAKHEQFF; cdr3_nt: TGCGCCAGCAGTGAGAACCCTGCGAAACATGAGCAGTTCTTC
v_call: TRBV27; clone_size: NA; j_call: TRBJ1-4; d_call: NA; cdr3_aa: CASSYEGDEKLFF; cdr3_nt: TGTGCCAGCAGTTACGAGGGGGATGAAAAACTGTTTTTT
v_call: TRBV6-1; clone_size: NA; j_call: TRBJ1-4; d_call: NA; cdr3_aa: CASSEAPGAANEKLFF; cdr3_nt: TGTGCCAGCAGTGAAGCCCCAGGGGCGGCTAATGAAAAACTGTTTTTT
v_call: TRBV7-2; clone_size: NA; j_call: TRBJ1-1; d_call: NA; cdr3_aa: CATFRGMNTEAFF; cdr3_nt: TGTGCCACCTTCCGAGGGATGAACACTGAAGCTTTCTTT
v_call: TRBV6-5; clone_size: NA; j_call: TRBJ2-2; d_call: NA; cdr3_aa: CASRRQITAGELFF; cdr3_nt: TGTGCCAGCCGCCGACAGATAACAGCCGGGGAGCTGTTTTTT
v_call: TRBV11-3; clone_size: NA; j_call: TRBJ2-3; d_call: NA; cdr3_aa: CASSPTFRGPTDTQYF; cdr3_nt: TGTGCCAGCAGCCCGACTTTCCGAGGGCCAACAGATACGCAGTATTTT
v_call: TRBV5-4; clone_size: NA; j_call: TRBJ1-3; d_call: NA; cdr3_aa: CASSLSGGPGNTIYF; cdr3_nt: TGTGCCAGCAGCTTGTCGGGGGGTCCTGGAAACACCATATATTTT
v_call: TRBV27; clone_size: NA; j_call: TRBJ2-1; d_call: TRBD1; cdr3_aa: CASSHRTGYDHEQFF; cdr3_nt: TGTGCCAGCAGTCATCGGACAGGGTACGATCATGAGCAGTTCTTC
v_call: TRBV6-5; clone_size: NA; j_call: TRBJ2-7; d_call: NA; cdr3_aa: CASSQVGYGEQYF; cdr3_nt: TGTGCCAGCAGTCAGGTAGGGTACGGCGAGCAGTACTTC
v_call: TRBV21-1; clone_size: NA; j_call: TRBJ1-3; d_call: NA; cdr3_aa: CASSKEPGGLGNTIYF; cdr3_nt: TGTGCCAGCAGCAAAGAACCAGGGGGCCTCGGAAACACCATATATTTT
v_call: TRBV28; clone_size: few; j_call: TRBJ1-5; d_call: TRBD1; cdr3_aa: CASSGQVNQPQHF; cdr3_nt: TGTGCCAGCTCGGGACAGGTCAATCAGCCCCAGCATTTT
v_call: TRBV28; clone_size: NA; j_call: TRBJ2-5; d_call: TRBD2; cdr3_aa: CASSLLGRAKTQYF; cdr3_nt: TGTGCCAGCAGTCTCCTAGGGAGGGCGAAGACCCAGTACTTC
v_call: TRBV11-2; clone_size: NA; j_call: TRBJ2-1; d_call: NA; cdr3_aa: CASTEGNEQFF; cdr3_nt: TGTGCCAGCACTGAAGGCAATGAGCAGTTCTTC
v_call: TRBV30; clone_size: NA; j_call: TRBJ2-3; d_call: TRBD1; cdr3_aa: CAWRGDRGRDTQYF; cdr3_nt: TGTGCCTGGAGGGGGGACAGGGGGAGGGATACGCAGTATTTT
v_call: TRBV4-1; clone_size: NA; j_call: TRBJ2-7; d_call: NA; cdr3_aa: CASSPQFWGRGEQYF; cdr3_nt: TGCGCCAGCAGCCCTCAGTTCTGGGGTAGGGGCGAGCAGTACTTC
v_call: TRBV5-4; clone_size: NA; j_call: TRBJ1-2; d_call: NA; cdr3_aa: CASSGDSVYGYTF; cdr3_nt: TGTGCCAGCAGCGGTGACAGCGTCTATGGCTACACCTTC
v_call: TRBV14; clone_size: NA; j_call: TRBJ1-4; d_call: NA; cdr3_aa: CASSPGFGTNEKLFF; cdr3_nt: TGTGCCAGCAGCCCAGGTTTTGGCACTAATGAAAAACTGTTTTTT
v_call: TRBV15; clone_size: NA; j_call: TRBJ2-3; d_call: TRBD1; cdr3_aa: CATSTAGGQSYTDTQYF; cdr3_nt: TGTGCCACCAGCACAGCAGGGGGTCAGTCTTATACAGATACGCAGTATTTT
v_call: TRBV5-1; clone_size: NA; j_call: TRBJ2-3; d_call: NA; cdr3_aa: CASSLVGGQAYTDTQYF; cdr3_nt: TGCGCCAGCAGCTTGGTCGGTGGGCAGGCCTACACAGATACGCAGTATTTT
v_call: TRBV19; clone_size: NA; j_call: TRBJ2-5; d_call: NA; cdr3_aa: CASSIVGVQETQYF; cdr3_nt: TGTGCCAGTAGTATTGTAGGGGTCCAAGAGACCCAGTACTTC
v_call: TRBV28; clone_size: few; j_call: TRBJ2-7; d_call: TRBD1; cdr3_aa: CASSGDRVRYEQYF; cdr3_nt: TGTGCCAGCAGTGGGGACAGGGTCCGTTACGAGCAGTACTTC
v_call: TRBV5-1; clone_size: NA; j_call: TRBJ2-7; d_call: NA; cdr3_aa: CASSLTARAFYEQYF; cdr3_nt: TGCGCCAGCAGCCTGACGGCAAGGGCATTCTACGAGCAGTACTTC
v_call: TRBV2; clone_size: NA; j_call: TRBJ1-5; d_call: NA; cdr3_aa: CASSEKGREGNQPQHF; cdr3_nt: TGTGCCAGCAGTGAAAAGGGAAGGGAGGGCAATCAGCCCCAGCATTTT
v_call: TRBV15; clone_size: NA; j_call: TRBJ2-1; d_call: TRBD1; cdr3_aa: CATSRTRTGINEQFF; cdr3_nt: TGTGCCACCAGCAGGACGAGGACAGGGATCAATGAGCAGTTCTTC
v_call: TRBV12-5; clone_size: NA; j_call: TRBJ1-1; d_call: NA; cdr3_aa: CASGSDGNTEAFF; cdr3_nt: TGTGCTAGTGGCTCGGACGGAAACACTGAAGCTTTCTTT
v_call: TRBV10-2; clone_size: few; j_call: TRBJ2-1; d_call: TRBD2; cdr3_aa: CASKALAGFYNEQFF; cdr3_nt: TGCGCCAGCAAAGCCCTAGCGGGTTTCTACAATGAGCAGTTCTTC
v_call: TRBV5-4; clone_size: NA; j_call: TRBJ2-7; d_call: NA; cdr3_aa: CASSLVGRSYEQYF; cdr3_nt: TGTGCCAGCAGCTTGGTCGGTCGGAGCTACGAGCAGTACTTC
v_call: TRBV6-4; clone_size: once; j_call: TRBJ2-1; d_call: NA; cdr3_aa: CASSVEGHSYNEQFF; cdr3_nt: TGTGCCAGCAGTGTAGAGGGACACTCCTACAATGAGCAGTTCTTC
v_call: TRBV4-2; clone_size: NA; j_call: TRBJ2-7; d_call: TRBD2; cdr3_aa: CASSQGSGSYEQYF; cdr3_nt: TGTGCCAGCAGCCAAGGGAGCGGGAGCTACGAGCAGTACTTC
v_call: TRBV18; clone_size: NA; j_call: TRBJ1-1; d_call: NA; cdr3_aa: CASSANRDTEAFF; cdr3_nt: TGTGCCAGCTCAGCTAACAGGGACACTGAAGCTTTCTTT
v_call: TRBV9; clone_size: NA; j_call: TRBJ2-5; d_call: NA; cdr3_aa: CASSVGWSETQYF; cdr3_nt: TGTGCCAGCAGCGTAGGATGGTCAGAGACCCAGTACTTC
v_call: TRBV27; clone_size: NA; j_call: TRBJ2-1; d_call: TRBD2; cdr3_aa: CASSYGLAVYNEQFF; cdr3_nt: TGTGCCAGCAGTTACGGACTAGCGGTTTACAATGAGCAGTTCTTC
v_call: TRBV21-1; clone_size: NA; j_call: TRBJ2-7; d_call: NA; cdr3_aa: CATPGQGAYEQYF; cdr3_nt: TGTGCCACTCCGGGACAGGGAGCCTACGAGCAGTACTTC
v_call: TRBV6-1; clone_size: NA; j_call: TRBJ1-6; d_call: NA; cdr3_aa: CASRAENSPLHF; cdr3_nt: TGTGCCAGCAGGGCAGAGAATTCACCCCTCCACTTT
v_call: TRBV6-1; clone_size: NA; j_call: TRBJ1-2; d_call: NA; cdr3_aa: CASSGQGRYGYTF; cdr3_nt: TGTGCCAGCAGTGGTCAGGGGCGCTATGGCTACACCTTC
v_call: TRBV19; clone_size: NA; j_call: TRBJ2-3; d_call: NA; cdr3_aa: CASSRAGLGTDTQYF; cdr3_nt: TGTGCCAGTAGCCGAGCGGGCCTTGGCACAGATACGCAGTATTTT
v_call: TRBV6-4; clone_size: NA; j_call: TRBJ2-1; d_call: TRBD2; cdr3_aa: CASSAQGLAGNEQFF; cdr3_nt: TGTGCCAGCAGTGCACAGGGACTAGCGGGTAATGAGCAGTTCTTC
v_call: TRBV6-1; clone_size: once; j_call: TRBJ2-7; d_call: NA; cdr3_aa: CASSEGTGVRLHEQYF; cdr3_nt: TGTGCCAGCAGTGAAGGGACGGGGGTACGTCTGCACGAGCAGTACTTC
v_call: TRBV20-1; clone_size: NA; j_call: TRBJ2-7; d_call: NA; cdr3_aa: CSARFANEQYF; cdr3_nt: TGCAGTGCTCGGTTTGCAAACGAGCAGTACTTC
v_call: TRBV6-6; clone_size: NA; j_call: TRBJ2-7; d_call: TRBD1; cdr3_aa: CASSYRGQDGEQYF; cdr3_nt: TGTGCCAGCAGTTACCGGGGACAGGACGGCGAGCAGTACTTC
v_call: TRBV2; clone_size: large; j_call: TRBJ2-1; d_call: NA; cdr3_aa: CASSELGETYNEQFF; cdr3_nt: TGTGCCAGCAGTGAACTTGGTGAAACCTACAATGAGCAGTTCTTC
v_call: TRBV4-2; clone_size: NA; j_call: TRBJ1-1; d_call: NA; cdr3_aa: CASSQEARGLNTEAFF; cdr3_nt: TGTGCCAGCAGCCAAGAGGCGCGGGGACTGAACACTGAAGCTTTCTTT
v_call: TRBV14; clone_size: NA; j_call: TRBJ1-2; d_call: NA; cdr3_aa: CASSQERLGRYSSYTF; cdr3_nt: TGTGCCAGCAGCCAAGAACGTCTGGGAAGATATTCCAGCTACACCTTC
v_call: TRBV6-6; clone_size: NA; j_call: TRBJ2-2; d_call: NA; cdr3_aa: CASSYSTHSGELFF; cdr3_nt: TGTGCCAGCAGTTACTCTACCCATTCCGGGGAGCTGTTTTTT